Sequencing of this T cell receptor beta chain was carried out in a study of Ad26.COV2.S vaccination and SARS-CoV-2 variants. The sample's treatment: about 20 received Ad26.COV2.S at low or high dose, single or two shots; 5 received placebo; per-sample allocation not given. Material that was analyzed had been drawn on day 63 after the first vaccine or placebo injection. The sample came from a Boston adult aged 18-55 years. This table comes from immunoSEQ multiplex PCR, and its TCRdb copy is limited to in-frame clones, with some not included. This table has some 300,000 clones, roughly 84% appearing once. In germline, CDR1 is SGHTA, CDR2 FQGTGA. The CDR3 spans 15 residues. The J segment lost 2 bases and the V segment lost 5 bases, leaving 5 bases of the junction unmatched.

Here the sequenced sample was peripheral blood, taken in a trial of Ad26.COV2.S vaccine versus placebo. The chain uses TRBV7-3 and TRBJ1-4; 7 bases are shared with TRBD1. The clonotype was recovered from a person aged 18-65 years who received the Ad26.COV2.S COVID-19 vaccine or a placebo. The CDR3 sequence is CASSLTGATNEKLFF. CDR3 sequence (DNA): TGTGCCAGCAGCCTCACAGGGGCGACTAATGAAAAACTGTTTTTT. The variable domain in full, with the rest retrieved from reference TRBV7-3 and TRBJ1-4, is GAGVSQTPSNKVTEKGKYVELRCDPISGHTALYWYRQSLGQGPEFLIYFQGTGAADDSGLPNDRFFAVRPEGSVSTLKIQRTERGDSAVYLCASSLTGATNEKLFFGSGTQLSVL.